Below are 18 T cell receptor beta chains sequenced from a single sample in a study of cytomegalovirus exposure and HLA in healthy donors. The primer mix had 60 Vbeta and 13 Jbeta primers. Sequencing was performed with immunoSEQ multiplex PCR; in TCRdb, only in-frame clones are kept and a portion is missing. Counted here are 200,000 to 250,000 clones, 76% occurring once; the ten biggest clones make up roughly 0.62%. Sequenced material: PBMCs. These receptors came from a man aged 18-30 years in good health and CMV-seronegative.

This sequence joins TRBV21-1 and TRBJ2-7; the table's D gene call, TRBD1, was not cross checked with the DNA. TRBV21-1 is described as a pseudogene. CDR3 length: 16 amino acids. The DNA for the CDR3 is TGTGCCAGCAGCAAAATTAAGAGGCAGGGGGCTTACGAGCAGTACTTC. Its protein product is CASSKIKRQGAYEQYF.

This sequence joins TRBV7-3 and TRBJ2-7, with D tentatively TRBD1 (6 bases). The length of the CDR3 is 17 residues. Germline V gene lookup returns CDR1 SGHTA and CDR2 FQGTGA. Trimming took 5 bases from V and 7 from J, leaving 27 bases between them. This chain's CDR3 is CASSPRRGWEPLWEQYF. The CDR3 nucleotides read TGTGCCAGCAGCCCACGTAGGGGGTGGGAGCCCTTGTGGGAGCAGTACTTC.

The chain is built from TRBV4-2 and TRBJ1-6; no definite D call. Germline CDR1 LGHNA, CDR2 YNFKEQ. This CDR3 spans 16 amino acids. V was pared by 2 bases and J by 5 bases, with 13 bases between. For the CDR3, the DNA is TGTGCCAGCAGCCAAACTTACGGACTGGATAATTCACCCCTCCACTTT. It encodes CASSQTYGLDNSPLHF.

This clone was observed a handful of times. The V and J genes are TRBV28 and TRBJ2-1; D ambiguous. This CDR3 contains 11 residues. From germline, CDR1 is MDHEN and CDR2 SYDVKM. The V end was cut by 1 base, the J end by 15 bases, with 10 bases between. In DNA form, the CDR3 reads TGTGCCAGCAGTTTATCTAGGTTTCTGTTCTTC. Amino acids: CASSLSRFLFF.

This chain joins TRBV16 and TRBJ1-5; TRBD1 might be the D (5 bases). Trimming shortened V by 4 bases and J by 4 bases, and 14 bases separated the two germline ends. The CDR3 covers 15 residues. Germline values: CDR1 KGHSY, CDR2 FQNENV. CDR3 sequence reads: CASSPSGSGNQPQHF. CDR3 in DNA: TGTGCCAGCAGCCCTTCAGGGTCCGGAAATCAGCCCCAGCATTTT.

The chain carries TRBV30 and TRBJ1-3; TRBD1 matches 7 bases. CDR3 length: 13 amino acids. The V segment lost 5 bases and the J segment 5 bases; nucleotides outside the gene matches: 6. The germline V gene encodes CDR1 GTSNPN and CDR2 SVGIG (reference sequence). The chain's CDR3 is CAWSGDSRNTIYF. The CDR3 DNA follows: TGTGCCTGGTCCGGGGACAGCCGAAACACCATATATTTT.

The chain couples TRBV25-1 to TRBJ1-2, with 7 bases that match TRBD1. Germline loops: CDR1 MGHDK, CDR2 SYGVNS. CDR3 length equals 12 residues. Trimming cost V 8 bases and J 4 bases; bases outside gene matches: 4. DNA for the CDR3: TGTGCCAGCTCGCGACAGGGCTATGGCTACACCTTC. It specifies CASSRQGYGYTF.

The chain employs TRBV13 and TRBJ1-4; D gene ambiguous. Germline-derived CDR1 and CDR2 are PRHDT and FYEKMQ (reference sequence). The V and J ends lost 2 bases and 8 bases respectively, with 12 bases between them. CDR3 length: 14 residues. CDR3 residues: CASSLRGIGEKLFF. CDR3 DNA: TGTGCCAGCAGCTTACGGGGAATAGGGGAAAAACTGTTTTTT.

This clone was counted between two and nine times. The gene calls are TRBV19 and TRBJ2-1, with 9 bases identical to TRBD1. The CDR3 totals 12 residues. Germline V gene sequence: CDR1 LNHDA, CDR2 SQIVND (reference sequence). Trimming took 8 bases from V and 10 from J; bases not matched to a gene: 6. The DNA for the CDR3 is TGTGCCAGTGAACAGGGGGCTGAGGAGCAGTTCTTC. Amino acid sequence: CASEQGAEEQFF.

As concerns this clone: The same CDR3 also results from other DNA sequences found in this sample. The chain combines TRBV28 with TRBJ1-2, with 7 bases lining up with TRBD1. The CDR3 has 13 amino acids. Unmatched junction bases numbered 5, after V lost 6 bases and J lost 4 bases. Germline CDR1 reads MDHEN; CDR2 reads SYDVKM. CDR3 DNA sequence: TGTGCCAGCAGCCCGACAGGGTTCTATGGCTACACCTTC. This encodes CASSPTGFYGYTF.

In this sample, this clone turned up once. The rearrangement uses TRBV28 and TRBJ1-3; 11 nucleotides line up with TRBD1. This CDR3 spans 15 amino acids. Germline V lookup: CDR1 MDHEN, CDR2 SYDVKM. V was clipped by 3 bases and J by 4 bases; unmatched bases: 2. This CDR3 is CASSFRTGGGNTIYF. The CDR3 region has the DNA TGTGCCAGCAGTTTCCGGACAGGGGGCGGAAACACCATATATTTT.

This clone came up a few times. The J gene is TRBJ2-1, the V gene TRBV30; TRBD1 aligns across 9 bases. CDR1 is GTSNPN, CDR2 SVGIG, per germline (reference sequence). V dropped 1 base and J dropped 7; count of bases not matched to a gene: 11. The CDR3 runs 16 residues. The CDR3 DNA reads as TGTGCCTGGAGTGGGACCACAGGGGGCGTAGCGAATGAGCAGTTCTTC. Residues: CAWSGTTGGVANEQFF.

This clone was counted between two and nine times. CDR3 protein: CASSSIAGGPVETDTQYF. CDR3 sequence (DNA): TGTGCCAGCAGCTCTATAGCGGGAGGGCCGGTAGAGACAGATACGCAGTATTTT. This chain connects TRBV7-3 to TRBJ2-3; the match to TRBD2 covers 11 bases. V was clipped by 4 bases and J by 3 bases; unmatched bases: 12. CDR1 and CDR2 from the germline V gene are SGHTA and FQGTGA. The CDR3 is made up of 18 amino acids.

The gene calls are TRBV5-6 and TRBJ2-2; D is undetermined. Per the germline V gene, CDR1 is SGHDT and CDR2 is YYEEEE. This CDR3 is 13 amino acids long. V shed 0 bases and J shed 6 bases, with 6 bases lying between them. CDR3 DNA: TGTGCCAGCAGCTTGGCCGTAGCCGGGGAGCTGTTTTTT. Translating it yields CASSLAVAGELFF.

The CDR3 is CASSLEQYF. In nucleotides, the CDR3 is TGTGCCAGCAGTCTGGAGCAGTACTTC. V usage is TRBV6-4 and J usage is TRBJ2-7; D is undetermined. This CDR3 has 9 amino acids. Germline assignment: CDR1 MRHNA and CDR2 SNTAGT. V gave up 5 bases and J gave up 7 bases, with 3 bases separating them.

In DNA, the CDR3 is TGTGCCAGCAGTCCGGGGGGGTTCACTGAAGCTTTCTTT. Residues: CASSPGGFTEAFF. The chain joins TRBV28 to TRBJ1-1, with D tentatively TRBD1 (5 bases). V lost 5 bases, J lost 4 bases, and 11 bases lay in between. CDR1 and CDR2 (germline): MDHEN, SYDVKM. The CDR3 length is 13 residues.

The chain recombines TRBV5-1 with TRBJ2-2; TRBD2 agrees at 12 bases. The germline V gene encodes CDR1 SGHRS and CDR2 YFSETQ. The CDR3 is 17 amino acids. Losses at the gene ends were 4 bases for V and 7 bases for J; bases not matched to a gene: 11. CDR3 coding DNA: TGCGCCAGCAGCATGACTAGCGGGAGTATTCAGGGCGGGGAGCTGTTTTTT. It is translated as CASSMTSGSIQGGELFF.

The genes are TRBV9 and TRBJ2-7, with D possibly TRBD2 on 6 matching bases. The germline V gene has CDR1 SGDLS and CDR2 YYNGEE. V was clipped by 3 bases and J by 3 bases, with 10 bases between them. CDR3 length equals 13 residues. The CDR3 nucleotides are TGTGCCAGCAGCGCGGGGGATAACTACGAGCAGTACTTC. Residues: CASSAGDNYEQYF.